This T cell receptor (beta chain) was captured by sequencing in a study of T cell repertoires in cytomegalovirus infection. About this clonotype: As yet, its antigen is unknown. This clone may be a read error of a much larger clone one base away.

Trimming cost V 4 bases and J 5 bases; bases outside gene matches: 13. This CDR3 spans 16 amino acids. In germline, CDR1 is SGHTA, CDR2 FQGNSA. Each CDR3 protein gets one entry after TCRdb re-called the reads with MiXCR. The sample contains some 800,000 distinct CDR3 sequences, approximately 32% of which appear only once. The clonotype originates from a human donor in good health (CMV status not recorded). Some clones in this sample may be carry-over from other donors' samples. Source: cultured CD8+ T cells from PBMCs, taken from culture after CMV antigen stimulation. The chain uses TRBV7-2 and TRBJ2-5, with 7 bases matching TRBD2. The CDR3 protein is CASSWGGGGLVETQYF. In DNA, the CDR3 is TGTGCCAGCAGCTGGGGGGGGGGAGGGTTGGTGGAGACCCAGTACTTC.